This passage covers 27 T cell receptor beta chains from one sample sequenced in a study of cytomegalovirus exposure and HLA in healthy donors. Primers included in the PCR were 60 Vbeta and 13 Jbeta primers. Here immunoSEQ multiplex PCR was the method, and the copy in TCRdb shows in-frame clones only, minus some. This table has 60,000 to 85,000 clones, 60% to 85% appearing once. Sequenced material: PBMCs. The receptors here all came from a man aged 35 to 55 in good health and CMV-seronegative.

The chain employs TRBV7-3 and TRBJ2-3, with D possibly TRBD1 on 6 matching bases. This CDR3 comprises 15 residues. CDR1 is SGHTA and CDR2 is FQGTGA in the germline V gene. Trimming took off 10 bases at V and 0 bases at J, with 17 bases between the two ends. CDR3 sequence (DNA): TGTGCCACCACCCCCGGGACAAGTAGCACAGATACGCAGTATTTT. Translation gives CATTPGTSSTDTQYF. Looking up the rest from reference TRBV7-3 and TRBJ2-3 gives the full variable domain: GAGVSQTPSNKVTEKGKYVELRCDPISGHTALYWYRQSLGQGPEFLIYFQGTGAADDSGLPNDRFFAVRPEGSVSTLKIQRTERGDSAVYLCATTPGTSSTDTQYFGPGTRLTVL.

The chain is built from TRBV6-6 and TRBJ1-1, with no clear D. The germline V gene has CDR1 MNHNY and CDR2 SVGAGI (reference sequence). V was shortened by 0 bases and J by 0 bases, with 8 bases between the two germline ends. This CDR3 is 15 amino acids long. CDR3 sequence: CASSYSPQMNTEAFF. The DNA for the CDR3 is TGTGCCAGCAGTTACTCCCCCCAGATGAACACTGAAGCTTTCTTT.

The J gene is TRBJ2-5, the V gene TRBV11-2; 8 nucleotides line up with TRBD2. The V gene end was trimmed by 5 bases and the J gene end by 8 bases; junction bases not matched to a gene: 13. Germline V lookup: CDR1 SGHAT, CDR2 FQNNGV. This CDR3 spans 15 amino acids. The CDR3 sequence is CASSANTGGTGTQYF. The CDR3 DNA follows: TGTGCCAGCAGCGCGAATACGGGGGGGACGGGAACCCAGTACTTC.

The rearrangement links TRBV10-2 to TRBJ1-1; D is uncertain. The germline gives CDR1 WSHSY, CDR2 SAAADI. The CDR3 is 13 residues long. Trimming left V 8 bases short and J 3 bases short, with 13 bases between. The CDR3 region has the DNA TGCGCCAGCCATGGAACGAGGGACACTGAAGCTTTCTTT. Translated, it gives CASHGTRDTEAFF.

This clone was seen a handful of times. V usage is TRBV4-1 and J usage is TRBJ2-7; the D gene is possibly TRBD2 (6 bases). Germline lookup yields CDR1 MGHRA and CDR2 YSYEKL. The ends were cut back, 1 base at V and 0 bases at J, with 10 bases in the middle. This CDR3 is 15 amino acids long. CDR3 protein: CASSQVLATSYEQYF. The DNA of the CDR3 is TGCGCCAGCAGCCAAGTCCTAGCGACCTCCTACGAGCAGTACTTC.

This clone was observed a single time. The chain uses TRBV11-3 and TRBJ2-5; 8 bases are shared with TRBD2. The J call may be mistaken, given a closer DNA end match to TRBJ2-7. The length of the CDR3 is 14 residues. CDR1 is SGHNT, CDR2 YENEEA, per germline. The CDR3 spells CASSFSGDSYEQYF. DNA of the CDR3: TGTGCCAGCAGCTTTAGCGGGGACTCCTACGAGCAGTACTTC.

The chain joins TRBV6-1 to TRBJ2-1, with 10 bases lining up with TRBD2. CDR1 is MNHNS, CDR2 SASEGT, per germline. The CDR3 consists of 13 residues. J was trimmed by 4 bases and V by 8 bases; bases with no gene match: 2. The CDR3 DNA reads TGTGCCAGCGGACTAGCGGAATACAATGAGCAGTTCTTC. It codes for CASGLAEYNEQFF.

This clone was recorded once. This chain connects TRBV5-1 to TRBJ2-3; 9 nucleotides line up with TRBD2. V shed 5 bases, J shed 5 bases, and the junction held 12 bases outside the gene matches. Germline V gives CDR1 SGHRS, CDR2 YFSETQ. The CDR3 totals 16 residues. The CDR3 DNA reads TGCGCCAGCAGTCAGGTCAGCGGGAGGATAGTAGATACGCAGTATTTT. Its translation is CASSQVSGRIVDTQYF.

J is TRBJ2-1 and V is TRBV9, with TRBD2 matching over 12 bases. Germline loops: CDR1 SGDLS, CDR2 YYNGEE. The CDR3 is made up of 15 amino acids. Germline trimming cut 4 bases from V and 6 bases from J; bases unmatched to any gene: 5. DNA of the CDR3: TGTGCCAGCAGCTCGGAGGGACTAGCGGGCAATGAGCAGTTCTTC. Protein: CASSSEGLAGNEQFF. The full variable domain, in which reference TRBV9 and TRBJ2-1 provide the parts outside the CDR3, is DSGVTQTPKHLITATGQRVTLRCSPRSGDLSVYWYQQSLDQGLQFLIQYYNGEERAKGNILERFSAQQFPDLHSELNLSSLELGDSALYFCASSSEGLAGNEQFFGPGTRLTVL.

This clone was detected a few times. The V gene is TRBV11-2, the J gene TRBJ1-3, with D unclear. The CDR3 runs 15 residues. CDR1 is SGHAT and CDR2 is FQNNGV in the germline V gene. V lost 3 bases to trimming and J lost 0 bases, with 9 bases between them. The CDR3 here is CASSFFYGSGNTIYF. The CDR3 coding sequence is TGTGCCAGCAGCTTCTTCTATGGCTCTGGAAACACCATATATTTT.

This chain connects TRBV5-5 to TRBJ1-2, with 10 bases aligning to TRBD1. This CDR3 has 16 residues. Germline values: CDR1 SGHKS, CDR2 YYEKEE (reference sequence). V lost 0 bases and J lost 3; bases outside the gene matches: 5. CDR3: CASSLGGQGRYYGYTF. The CDR3 nucleotides read TGTGCCAGCAGCTTGGGGGGACAGGGGCGATACTATGGCTACACCTTC.

The V gene is TRBV7-9, the J gene TRBJ1-5; unclear D gene. The CDR3 consists of 18 residues. Germline V gene sequence: CDR1 SEHNR, CDR2 FQNEAQ (reference sequence). V shed 3 bases and J shed 0 bases, with 18 bases lying between them. The CDR3 reads CASSLTGNSLFSNQPQHF. The CDR3 DNA is TGTGCCAGCAGCTTGACGGGGAACTCACTCTTTAGCAATCAGCCCCAGCATTTT.

A word on this clone: At one of its ends the junction is not consistent with the germline gene, which may arise from a read error. The sample has other DNA sequences that encode this CDR3 too. The chain joins TRBV6-4 to TRBJ1-2; D is unclear. The germline gives CDR1 MRHNA, CDR2 SNTAGT. The CDR3 contains 16 residues. The CDR3 sequence: CASSESLGVSPYGYTF. The CDR3 DNA reads as TGTGCCAGCAGTGAATCGCTGGGCGTTTCGCCCTATGGCTACACTTTC.

The rearrangement joins TRBV7-9 to TRBJ1-4, with 7 bases fitting TRBD1. Trimming took 4 bases from V and 6 from J; bases not matched to a gene: 8. CDR1 and CDR2 from the germline V gene are SEHNR and FQNEAQ (reference sequence). The CDR3 extends over 15 amino acids. The CDR3 sequence is CASSSTGTEDEKLFF. The CDR3 DNA follows: TGTGCCAGCAGCTCGACCGGGACAGAAGATGAAAAACTGTTTTTT.

This chain links TRBV5-8 with TRBJ1-3; D is uncertain. Looked up from germline, CDR1 is SGHTS and CDR2 is YDEGEE. V lost 0 bases, J lost 4 bases, and 11 bases lay in between. CDR3 length equals 15 residues. CDR3 sequence: CASSLAPREGNTIYF. Here the CDR3 DNA reads TGTGCCAGCAGCTTGGCCCCTCGGGAAGGAAACACCATATATTTT.

The chain employs TRBV2 and TRBJ1-6; maybe TRBD1 (5 bases). Per germline, CDR1 SNHLY and CDR2 FYNNEI. V lost 7 bases, J lost 7 bases, and 14 bases lay in between. The CDR3 sequence is 14 residues long. In DNA form, the CDR3 reads TGTGCCAGCAACTTGGCGGGGGACAATTCACCCCTCCACTTT. This gives the protein CASNLAGDNSPLHF. Based on the CDR3 plus reference TRBV2 and TRBJ1-6, the full variable domain is EPEVTQTPSHQVTQMGQEVILRCVPISNHLYFYWYRQILGQKVEFLVSFYNNEISEKSEIFDDQFSVERPDGSNFTLKIRSTKLEDSAMYFCASNLAGDNSPLHFGNGTRLTVT.

The J gene is TRBJ2-2, the V gene TRBV7-6; TRBD1 agrees at 9 bases. The J segment lost 4 bases and the V segment lost 11 bases, leaving 5 bases of the junction unmatched. Germline V gene sequence: CDR1 SGHVS, CDR2 FNYEAQ. This CDR3 contains 13 residues. For the CDR3, the DNA is TGTGCCGGGGGGACAGGGTTCACCGGGGAGCTGTTTTTT. This sequence encodes CAGGTGFTGELFF.

The rearrangement joins TRBV7-2 to TRBJ1-5; a weak D match, TRBD1 (6 bases). CDR1 is SGHTA, CDR2 FQGNSA, per germline. The V end was cut by 5 bases, the J end by 2 bases, with 10 bases between. The CDR3 consists of 14 residues. CDR3 loop: CASSPDSRNQPQHF. Written as DNA, the CDR3 is TGTGCCAGCAGCCCGGACAGCCGCAATCAGCCCCAGCATTTT.

The chain couples TRBV9 to TRBJ1-2; D ambiguous. Trimming cost V 4 bases and J 8 bases, with 15 bases left between them. The CDR3 is made up of 13 amino acids. Germline loops: CDR1 SGDLS, CDR2 YYNGEE. CDR3 bases: TGTGCCAGCAGCACCTCTCCCTTAAGCGGCTACACCTTC. It codes for CASSTSPLSGYTF.

The V call is TRBV7-2, the J call TRBJ2-2; perhaps TRBD2 as D (5 bases). V shed 1 base and J shed 7 bases, with 16 bases lying between them. The CDR3 covers 16 residues. Per germline, CDR1 SGHTA and CDR2 FQGNSA. Here the CDR3 DNA reads TGTGCCAGCAGCTTAGTCCAGCTTGGACTGGGCGGGGAGCTGTTTTTT. Its translation: CASSLVQLGLGGELFF.

The chain links TRBV18 to TRBJ2-3, with D uncertain. Germline lookup yields CDR1 KGHSH and CDR2 LQKENI. CDR3 length: 14 residues. Trimming took 0 bases from V and 1 from J, leaving 5 bases between them. This CDR3 reads CASSPPGGTDTQYF. Written as DNA, the CDR3 is TGTGCCAGCTCACCACCCGGAGGCACAGATACGCAGTATTTT. Full variable domain (remainder filled in from reference TRBV18 and TRBJ2-3): NAGVMQNPRHLVRRRGQEARLRCSPMKGHSHVYWYRQLPEEGLKFMVYLQKENIIDESGMPKERFSAEFPKEGPSILRIQQVVRGDSAAYFCASSPPGGTDTQYFGPGTRLTVL.

This clone was recorded once. The chain is built from TRBV5-6 and TRBJ2-1, with 10 bases identical to TRBD1. The trim removed 4 bases at V and 8 bases at J, leaving 3 bases unmatched. This CDR3 contains 13 residues. Per germline, CDR1 SGHDT and CDR2 YYEEEE. CDR3 region: CASSLTGGDEQFF. CDR3 coding DNA: TGTGCCAGCAGCCTGACAGGGGGCGATGAGCAGTTCTTC.

This clone was counted a single time. The chain combines TRBV28 with TRBJ1-1; D is perhaps TRBD1 (5 bases). V lost 3 bases and J 3 bases, leaving 17 bases between the germline ends. In germline, CDR1 is MDHEN, CDR2 SYDVKM. The CDR3 is made up of 16 amino acids. The CDR3 nucleotides read TGTGCCAGCAGTTTTGCAGGGCAGAGTTTTTACACTGAAGCTTTCTTT. Encoded protein: CASSFAGQSFYTEAFF.

The chain carries TRBV7-9 and TRBJ2-3; TRBD2 matches at 12 bases. Losses at the gene ends were 1 base for V and 3 bases for J; bases not matched to a gene: 8. The V gene's germline CDR1 is SEHNR and CDR2 FQNEAQ (reference sequence). The CDR3 is 18 amino acids. CDR3 sequence (DNA): TGTGCCAGCAGCTTAGAGGGGCCCGGACTAGCGGGGACAGATACGCAGTATTTT. Protein sequence: CASSLEGPGLAGTDTQYF.

The J gene is TRBJ2-3, the V gene TRBV13; 7 bases agree with TRBD2. The CDR3 has 15 amino acids. The V gene's germline CDR1 is PRHDT and CDR2 FYEKMQ (reference sequence). The V segment lost 5 bases and the J segment 7 bases; nucleotides outside the gene matches: 12. CDR3 amino acids: CASSARLSGGNTQYF. Here the CDR3 DNA reads TGTGCCAGCAGCGCAAGACTATCCGGGGGGAATACGCAGTATTTT.

This clone appeared once. The J gene is TRBJ2-1, the V gene TRBV6-1, with D possibly TRBD1 on 5 matching bases. The CDR3 loop spans 14 amino acids. The germline CDR1 and CDR2 sequences are MNHNS and SASEGT. Trimming pared 8 bases from V and 4 bases from J, leaving 15 bases between. The CDR3 here is CASRVQGTYNEQFF. CDR3 DNA: TGTGCCAGCCGTGTGCAGGGTACGTACAATGAGCAGTTCTTC.

The rearrangement uses TRBV19 and TRBJ1-5; D perhaps matches TRBD1 (5 bases). This CDR3 is 16 amino acids long. Germline CDR1 is LNHDA and CDR2 is SQIVND (reference sequence). V dropped 4 bases and J dropped 5 bases, with 18 bases sitting between them. The CDR3 reads CASSNLPGRGDQPQHF. In nucleotides, the CDR3 is TGTGCCAGTAGTAACCTTCCAGGACGGGGGGATCAGCCCCAGCATTTT.